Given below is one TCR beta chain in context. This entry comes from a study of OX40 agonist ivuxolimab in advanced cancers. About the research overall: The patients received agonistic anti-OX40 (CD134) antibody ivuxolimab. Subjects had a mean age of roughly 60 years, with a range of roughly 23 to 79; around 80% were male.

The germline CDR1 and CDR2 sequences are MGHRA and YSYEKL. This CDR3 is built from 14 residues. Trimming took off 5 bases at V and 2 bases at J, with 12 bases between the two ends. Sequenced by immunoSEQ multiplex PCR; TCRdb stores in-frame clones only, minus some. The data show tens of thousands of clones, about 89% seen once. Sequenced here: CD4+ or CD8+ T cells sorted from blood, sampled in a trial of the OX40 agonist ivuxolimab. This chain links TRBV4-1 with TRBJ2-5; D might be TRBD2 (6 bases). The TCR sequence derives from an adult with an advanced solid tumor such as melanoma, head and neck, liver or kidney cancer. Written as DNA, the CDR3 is TGCGCCAGCAGCTCCGGGAGCGGGCAAGAGACCCAGTACTTC. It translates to CASSSGSGQETQYF.